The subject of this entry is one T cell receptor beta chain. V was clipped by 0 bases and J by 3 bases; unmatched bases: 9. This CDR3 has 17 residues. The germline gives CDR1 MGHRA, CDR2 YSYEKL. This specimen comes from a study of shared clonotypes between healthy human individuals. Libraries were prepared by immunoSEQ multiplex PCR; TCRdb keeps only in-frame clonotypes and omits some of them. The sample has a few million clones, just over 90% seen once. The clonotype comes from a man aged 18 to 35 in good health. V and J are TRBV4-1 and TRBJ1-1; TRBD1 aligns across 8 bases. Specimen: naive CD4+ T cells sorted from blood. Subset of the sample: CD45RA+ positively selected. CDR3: CASSQESGGLLHTEAFF. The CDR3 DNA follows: TGCGCCAGCAGCCAAGAGTCAGGGGGCCTGCTCCACACTGAAGCTTTCTTT.